Listed below are T cell receptor beta chains from one sample, sequenced in a study of blood T cells in healthy people across ages. MiXCR was run by TCRdb on the 5' RACE reads, yielding one entry per CDR3 protein. The table shows approximately 770,000 distinct CDR3 sequences, with over 45% occurring only once. The sequenced sample was blood. The receptors stem from a man aged 25 to 45 in good health. The CDR3 runs from the conserved cysteine through the conserved F or W. A D gene is named only where the DNA matches it firmly. Not all rows give a size; the values are once, few, many and, for expanded clones, a class.

clone_size,d_call,v_call,j_call,cdr3_length,cdr3_aa,cdr3_nt
.,TRBD2,TRBV5-1,TRBJ2-1,20,CASSHGRLAGSPGDLNEQFF,TGCGCCAGCAGCCACGGGAGACTAGCGGGGTCCCCGGGGGATCTCAATGAGCAGTTCTTC
.,.,TRBV7-2,TRBJ1-2,15,CASSPSNDRSYGYTF,TGTGCCAGCAGCCCAAGCAACGACAGATCCTATGGCTACACCTTC
.,.,TRBV20-1,TRBJ2-3,13,CRGGGPYTDTQYF,TGCAGGGGAGGCGGGCCCTACACAGATACGCAGTATTTT
.,TRBD2,TRBV7-3,TRBJ2-1,13,CASSLNAGVEQFF,TGTGCCAGCAGCTTGAACGCGGGAGTCGAGCAGTTCTTC
.,TRBD2,TRBV29-1,TRBJ2-5,18,CSGIGLAGGGVVEETQYF,TGCAGCGGAATCGGACTAGCGGGGGGCGGAGTGGTTGAAGAGACCCAGTACTTC
few,TRBD2,TRBV29-1,TRBJ2-7,13,CSAYSGRSYEQYF,TGCAGCGCCTATAGCGGGAGGTCCTACGAGCAGTACTTC
.,.,TRBV12-3/TRBV12-4,TRBJ2-1,13,CASSLSGGDEQFF,TGTGCCAGCAGTTTATCTGGAGGGGATGAGCAGTTCTTC
.,.,TRBV6-1,TRBJ1-5,16,CASSEQEPYSNQPQHF,TGTGCCAGCAGTGAACAGGAGCCATATAGCAATCAGCCCCAGCATTTT
.,.,TRBV28,TRBJ2-1,18,CASSPTLSPGTVTEEQFF,TGTGCCAGCAGTCCGACCCTTTCCCCCGGGACGGTTACAGAGGAGCAGTTCTTC
.,.,TRBV4-3,TRBJ2-3,16,CASSPAVQRGADTQYF,TGCGCCAGCAGCCCCGCAGTACAACGAGGGGCAGATACGCAGTATTTT
.,TRBD2,TRBV20-1,TRBJ2-3,13,CSPRSGRIDTQYF,TGCAGCCCGAGGAGCGGGAGGATAGATACGCAGTATTTT
.,TRBD2,TRBV18,TRBJ2-7,14,CASSPGLAKHEQYF,TGTGCCAGCTCACCAGGACTAGCAAAACACGAGCAGTACTTC
.,TRBD2,TRBV20-1,TRBJ2-5,12,CSGNRRGETQYF,TGCAGTGGCAATCGGCGGGGGGAGACCCAGTACTTC
.,TRBD2,TRBV5-1,TRBJ2-7,16,CASSLGDLGGRGEQYF,TGCGCCAGCAGCTTGGGCGATTTGGGAGGGAGAGGCGAGCAGTACTTC
.,.,TRBV7-2,TRBJ2-1,12,CASRATGTEQFF,TGTGCCAGCAGAGCGACAGGTACTGAGCAGTTCTTC
.,TRBD2,TRBV4-2,TRBJ2-5,19,CASSQVATSGSSRQETQYF,TGTGCCAGCAGCCAAGTTGCGACTAGCGGGAGTTCGCGACAAGAGACCCAGTACTTC
.,TRBD2,TRBV9,TRBJ2-7,16,CASSVDPLAGGYEQYF,TGTGCCAGCAGCGTAGACCCACTAGCGGGAGGTTACGAGCAGTACTTC
.,.,TRBV7-9,TRBJ1-5,12,CASSLWNQPQHF,TGTGCCAGCAGCTTGTGGAATCAGCCCCAGCATTTT
few,.,TRBV4-3,TRBJ2-7,15,CASSPDTRTVYEQYF,TGCGCCAGCAGCCCGGACACCAGAACTGTTTACGAGCAGTACTTC
.,.,TRBV20-1,TRBJ1-4,14,CSARDSRGHEKLFF,TGCAGTGCTAGAGATTCCCGGGGCCATGAAAAACTGTTTTTT
.,.,TRBV7-2,TRBJ2-1,15,CASSLHPRSYNEQFF,TGTGCCAGCAGCTTACATCCTCGCTCCTACAATGAGCAGTTCTTC
.,TRBD2,TRBV9,TRBJ2-3,14,CASSVSSGRDTQYF,TGTGCCAGCAGCGTGTCTAGCGGGAGGGATACGCAGTATTTT
.,.,TRBV7-2,TRBJ2-1,12,CASSTRLGEQFF,TGTGCCAGCAGCACCAGACTAGGTGAGCAGTTCTTC
.,.,TRBV12-3/TRBV12-4,TRBJ2-5,16,CASSSRPTPAQETQYF,TGTGCCAGCAGTAGCCGCCCCACCCCGGCACAAGAGACCCAGTACTTC
.,.,TRBV7-8,TRBJ2-7,14,CASSLEDRVAEQYF,TGTGCCAGCAGCTTAGAGGACCGAGTCGCCGAGCAGTACTTC
.,.,TRBV29-1,TRBJ2-5,13,CSVARSDQETQYF,TGCAGCGTTGCCAGGTCAGACCAAGAGACCCAGTACTTC
.,.,TRBV20-1,TRBJ2-1,13,CSARDPLGAEQFF,TGCAGTGCTAGAGATCCTCTCGGGGCTGAGCAGTTCTTC
.,.,TRBV4-3,TRBJ1-2,17,CASSQEFIGDRLYGYTF,TGCGCCAGCAGCCAAGAATTTATCGGCGACAGGCTCTATGGCTACACCTTC
.,.,TRBV3-1,TRBJ2-5,13,CASSQEGVETQYF,TGTGCCAGCAGCCAAGAAGGGGTAGAGACCCAGTACTTC
.,.,TRBV5-6,TRBJ2-7,13,CASSAGGVREQYF,TGTGCCAGCAGCGCGGGCGGTGTCCGAGAGCAGTACTTC
once,.,TRBV27,TRBJ2-1,15,CASSYKWDRANEQFF,TGTGCCAGCAGTTACAAATGGGATCGGGCGAATGAGCAGTTCTTC
.,TRBD1,TRBV20-1,TRBJ2-6,16,CSARTGGSSGANVLTF,TGCAGTGCCAGGACAGGGGGAAGCTCTGGGGCCAACGTCCTGACTTTC
.,.,TRBV20-1,TRBJ1-1,13,CSARDLGDAEAFF,TGCAGTGCTAGAGATTTAGGGGATGCTGAAGCTTTCTTT
once,TRBD2,TRBV10-3,TRBJ2-1,15,CAIRGSGGYLNEQFF,TGTGCCATCAGAGGCAGCGGGGGGTATTTAAATGAGCAGTTCTTC
.,.,TRBV7-2,TRBJ1-2,13,CASSLESRYGYTF,TGTGCCAGCAGCTTAGAGAGTCGATACGGCTACACCTTC